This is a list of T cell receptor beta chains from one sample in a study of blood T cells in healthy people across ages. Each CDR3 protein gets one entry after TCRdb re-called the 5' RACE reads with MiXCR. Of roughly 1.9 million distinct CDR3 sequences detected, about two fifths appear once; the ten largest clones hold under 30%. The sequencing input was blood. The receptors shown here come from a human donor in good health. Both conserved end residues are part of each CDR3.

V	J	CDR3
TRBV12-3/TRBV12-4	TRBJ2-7	CASSHTGALEQYF
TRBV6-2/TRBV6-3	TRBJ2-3	CASTLSGGFGNTQYF
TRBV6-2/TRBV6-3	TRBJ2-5	CASRLAGAQETQYF
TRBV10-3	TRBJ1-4	CAIRQAPNEKLFF
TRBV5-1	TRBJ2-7	CASSLADRGLSYEQYF
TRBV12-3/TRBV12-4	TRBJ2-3	CASSLARDRRADTQYF
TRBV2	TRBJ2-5	CASSGGTDKETQYF
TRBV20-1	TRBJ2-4	CSARTASDVREQYF
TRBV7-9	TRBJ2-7	CASSRETPTYEQYF
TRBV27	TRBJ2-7	CASSPRQGGVEQYF
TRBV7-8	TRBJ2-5	CASSLVRAIGSETQYF
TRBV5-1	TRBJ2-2	CASSSMGRTNTGELFF
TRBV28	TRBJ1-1	CASSPPGGRNTEAFF
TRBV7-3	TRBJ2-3	CASSGGSTETQYF
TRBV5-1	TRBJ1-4	CASSFQGEVSEKLFF
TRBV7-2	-	CASSILMSEQYF
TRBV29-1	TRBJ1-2	CSVSSHYGYTF
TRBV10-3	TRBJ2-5	CAHKGGSKETQYF
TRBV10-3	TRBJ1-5	CAISGDRSNQPQHF
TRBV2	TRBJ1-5	CASSEQGAGQPQHF
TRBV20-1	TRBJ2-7	CSATGGYEQYF
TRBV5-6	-	CASSSVGRRNEQYF
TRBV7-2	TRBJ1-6	CASSSGTTRTLHF
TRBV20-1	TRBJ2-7	CSASAQTYGSYEQYF
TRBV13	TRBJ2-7	CASSLEGREYEQYF
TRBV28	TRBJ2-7	CASSLPQGSGNYEQYF
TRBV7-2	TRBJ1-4	CASSRAGQRNEKLFF
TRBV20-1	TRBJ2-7	CSAGRQGAYYEQYF
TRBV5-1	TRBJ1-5	CASSQDADNQPQHF
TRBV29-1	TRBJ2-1	CSVKGINEQFF